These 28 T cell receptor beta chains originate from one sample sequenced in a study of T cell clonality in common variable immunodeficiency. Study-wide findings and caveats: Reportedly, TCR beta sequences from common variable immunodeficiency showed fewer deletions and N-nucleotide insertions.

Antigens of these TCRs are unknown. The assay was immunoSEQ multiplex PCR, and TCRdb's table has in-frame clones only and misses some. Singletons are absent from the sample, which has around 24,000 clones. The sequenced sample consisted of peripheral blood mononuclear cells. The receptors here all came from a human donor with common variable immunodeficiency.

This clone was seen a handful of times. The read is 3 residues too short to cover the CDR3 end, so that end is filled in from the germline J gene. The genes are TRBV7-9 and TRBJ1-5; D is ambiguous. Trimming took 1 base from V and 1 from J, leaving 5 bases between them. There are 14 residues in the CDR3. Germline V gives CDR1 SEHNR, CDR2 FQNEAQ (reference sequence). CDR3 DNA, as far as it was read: TGTGCCAGCAGCTTAGAAGGCAGCAATCAGCCC. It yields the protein CASSLEGSNQP. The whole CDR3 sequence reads CASSLEGSNQPQHF.

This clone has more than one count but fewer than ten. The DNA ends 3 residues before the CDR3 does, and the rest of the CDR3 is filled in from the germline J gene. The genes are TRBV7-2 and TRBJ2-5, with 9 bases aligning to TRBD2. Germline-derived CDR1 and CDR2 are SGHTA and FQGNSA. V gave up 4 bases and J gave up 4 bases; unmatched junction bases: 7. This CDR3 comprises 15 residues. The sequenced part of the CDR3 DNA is TGTGCCAGCAGCTCCGGAGTAGCGGGAGCAGAGACC. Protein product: CASSSGVAGAET. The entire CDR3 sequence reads CASSSGVAGAETQYF.

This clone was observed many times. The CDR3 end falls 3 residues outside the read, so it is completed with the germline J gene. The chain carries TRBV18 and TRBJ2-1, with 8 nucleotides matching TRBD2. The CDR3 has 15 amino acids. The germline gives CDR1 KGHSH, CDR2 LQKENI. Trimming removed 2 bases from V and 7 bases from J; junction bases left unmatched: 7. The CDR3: CASSPGAGVRNEQFF. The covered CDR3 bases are TGTGCCAGCTCACCAGGAGCGGGGGTGAGGAATGAG.

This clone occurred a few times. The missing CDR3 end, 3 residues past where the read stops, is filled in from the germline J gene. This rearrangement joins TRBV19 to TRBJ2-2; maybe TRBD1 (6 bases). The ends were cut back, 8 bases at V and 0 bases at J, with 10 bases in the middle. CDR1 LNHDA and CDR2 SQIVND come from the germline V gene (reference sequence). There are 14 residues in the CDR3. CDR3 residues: CASQRTANTGELFF. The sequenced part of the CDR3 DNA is TGTGCCAGTCAAAGGACAGCGAACACCGGGGAG.

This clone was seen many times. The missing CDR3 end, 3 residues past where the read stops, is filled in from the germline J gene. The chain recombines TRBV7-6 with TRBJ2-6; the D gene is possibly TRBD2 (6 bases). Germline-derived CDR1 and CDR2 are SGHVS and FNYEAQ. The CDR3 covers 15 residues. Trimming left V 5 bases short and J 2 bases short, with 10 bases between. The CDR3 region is CASSLTGAGANVLTF. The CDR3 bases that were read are TGTGCCAGCAGCCTTACGGGGGCTGGGGCCAACGTC.

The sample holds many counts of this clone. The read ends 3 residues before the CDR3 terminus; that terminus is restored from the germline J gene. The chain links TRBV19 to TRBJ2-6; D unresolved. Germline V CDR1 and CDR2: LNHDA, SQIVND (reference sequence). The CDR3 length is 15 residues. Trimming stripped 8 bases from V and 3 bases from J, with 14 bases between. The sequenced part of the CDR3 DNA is TGTGCCAGTCAGCTACGACACTTTGGGGCCAACGTC. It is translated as CASQLRHFGANV. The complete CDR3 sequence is CASQLRHFGANVLTF.

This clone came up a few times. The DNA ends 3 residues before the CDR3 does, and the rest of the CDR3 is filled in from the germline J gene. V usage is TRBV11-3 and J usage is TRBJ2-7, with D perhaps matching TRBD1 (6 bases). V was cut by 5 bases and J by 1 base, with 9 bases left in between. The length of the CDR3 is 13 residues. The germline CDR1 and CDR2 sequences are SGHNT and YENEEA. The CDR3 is CASSPGVSYEQYF. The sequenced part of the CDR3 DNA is TGTGCCAGCAGCCCAGGGGTTTCCTACGAG.

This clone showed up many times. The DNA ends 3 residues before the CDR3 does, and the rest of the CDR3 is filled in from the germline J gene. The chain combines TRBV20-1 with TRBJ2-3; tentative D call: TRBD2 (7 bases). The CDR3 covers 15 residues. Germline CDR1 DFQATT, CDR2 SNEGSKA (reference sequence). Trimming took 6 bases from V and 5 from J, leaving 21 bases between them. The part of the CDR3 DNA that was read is TGCAGTGCCCGGCTAGAGAGGGGGGGCCGAGATACG. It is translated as CSARLERGGRDT. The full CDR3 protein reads CSARLERGGRDTQYF.

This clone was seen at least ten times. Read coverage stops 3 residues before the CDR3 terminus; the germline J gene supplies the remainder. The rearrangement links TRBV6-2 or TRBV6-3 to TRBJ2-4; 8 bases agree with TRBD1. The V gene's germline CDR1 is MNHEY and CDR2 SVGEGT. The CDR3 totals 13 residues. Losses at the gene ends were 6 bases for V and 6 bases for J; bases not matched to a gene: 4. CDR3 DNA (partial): TGTGCCAGCAGCGTAACAGGGGGAAACATT. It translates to CASSVTGGNI. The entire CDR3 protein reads CASSVTGGNIQYF.

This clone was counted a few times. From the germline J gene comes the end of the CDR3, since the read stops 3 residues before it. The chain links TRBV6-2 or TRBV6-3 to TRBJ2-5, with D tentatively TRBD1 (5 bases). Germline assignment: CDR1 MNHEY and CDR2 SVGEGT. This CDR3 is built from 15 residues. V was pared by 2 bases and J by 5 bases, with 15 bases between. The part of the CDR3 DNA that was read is TGTGCCAGCAGTTACAGGGGCAATCCCCGGGAGACC. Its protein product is CASSYRGNPRET. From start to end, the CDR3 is CASSYRGNPRETQYF.

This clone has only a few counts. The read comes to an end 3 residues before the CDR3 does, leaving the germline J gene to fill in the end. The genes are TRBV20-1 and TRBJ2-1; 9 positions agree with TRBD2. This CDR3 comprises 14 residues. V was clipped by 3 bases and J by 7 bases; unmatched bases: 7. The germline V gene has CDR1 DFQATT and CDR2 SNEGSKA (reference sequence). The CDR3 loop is CSASRGTSMNEQFF. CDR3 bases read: TGCAGTGCTAGTAGGGGGACTAGCATGAATGAG.

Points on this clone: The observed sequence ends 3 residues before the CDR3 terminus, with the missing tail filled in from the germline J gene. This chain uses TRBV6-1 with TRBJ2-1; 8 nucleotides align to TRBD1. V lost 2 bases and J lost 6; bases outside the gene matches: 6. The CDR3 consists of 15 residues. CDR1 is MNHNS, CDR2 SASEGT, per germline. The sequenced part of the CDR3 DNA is TGTGCCAGCAGTGAATCCGGGACAGGCTTCAATGAG. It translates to CASSESGTGFNE. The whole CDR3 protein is CASSESGTGFNEQFF.

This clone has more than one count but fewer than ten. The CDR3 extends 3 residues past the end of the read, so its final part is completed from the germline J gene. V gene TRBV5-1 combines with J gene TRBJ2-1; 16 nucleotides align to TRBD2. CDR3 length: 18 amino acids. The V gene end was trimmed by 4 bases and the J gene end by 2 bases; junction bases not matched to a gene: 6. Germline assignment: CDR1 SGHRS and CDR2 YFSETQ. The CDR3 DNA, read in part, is TGCGCCAGCAGCGGGACCGGGACTAGCGGGAGGGCCTACAATGAG. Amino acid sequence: CASSGTGTSGRAYNE. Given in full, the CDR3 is CASSGTGTSGRAYNEQFF.

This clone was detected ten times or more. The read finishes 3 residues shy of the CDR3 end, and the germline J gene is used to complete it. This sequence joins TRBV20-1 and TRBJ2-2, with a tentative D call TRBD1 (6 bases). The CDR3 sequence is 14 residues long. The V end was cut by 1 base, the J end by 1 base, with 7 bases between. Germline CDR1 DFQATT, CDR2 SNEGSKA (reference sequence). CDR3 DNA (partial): TGCAGTGCTAGAGGGGGACAGAACACCGGGGAG. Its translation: CSARGGQNTGE. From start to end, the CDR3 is CSARGGQNTGELFF.

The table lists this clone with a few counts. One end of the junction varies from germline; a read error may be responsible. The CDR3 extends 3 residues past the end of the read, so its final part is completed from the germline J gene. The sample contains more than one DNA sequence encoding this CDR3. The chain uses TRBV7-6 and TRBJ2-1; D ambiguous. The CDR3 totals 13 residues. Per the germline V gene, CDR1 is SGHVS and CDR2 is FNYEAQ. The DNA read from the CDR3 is TGTGCTAGCAGCTTATATTCCGGGAATGAG. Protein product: CASSLYSGNE. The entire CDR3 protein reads CASSLYSGNEQFF.

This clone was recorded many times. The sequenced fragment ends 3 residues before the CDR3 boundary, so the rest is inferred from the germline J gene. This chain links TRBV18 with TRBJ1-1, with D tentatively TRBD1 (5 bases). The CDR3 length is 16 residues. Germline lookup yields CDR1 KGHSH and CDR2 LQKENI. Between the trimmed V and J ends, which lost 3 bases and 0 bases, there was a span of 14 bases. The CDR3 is CASSPFGGTMNTEAFF. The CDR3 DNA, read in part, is TGTGCCAGCTCACCCTTCGGGGGGACCATGAACACTGAA.

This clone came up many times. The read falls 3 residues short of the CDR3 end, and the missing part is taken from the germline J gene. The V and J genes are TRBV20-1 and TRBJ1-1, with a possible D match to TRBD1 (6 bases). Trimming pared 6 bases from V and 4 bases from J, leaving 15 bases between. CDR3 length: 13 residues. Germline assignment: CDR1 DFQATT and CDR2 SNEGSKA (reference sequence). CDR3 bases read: TGCAGTGCCCCGGGCAGGGGTATCACTGAA. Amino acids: CSAPGRGITE. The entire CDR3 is CSAPGRGITEAFF.

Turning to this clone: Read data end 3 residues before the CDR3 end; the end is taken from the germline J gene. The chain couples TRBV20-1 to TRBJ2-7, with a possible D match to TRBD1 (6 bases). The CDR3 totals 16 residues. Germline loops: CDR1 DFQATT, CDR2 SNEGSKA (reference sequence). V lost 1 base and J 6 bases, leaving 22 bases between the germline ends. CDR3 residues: CSARVSPDRTWGEQYF. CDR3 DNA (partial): TGCAGTGCTAGAGTTTCCCCCGACAGGACTTGGGGCGAG.

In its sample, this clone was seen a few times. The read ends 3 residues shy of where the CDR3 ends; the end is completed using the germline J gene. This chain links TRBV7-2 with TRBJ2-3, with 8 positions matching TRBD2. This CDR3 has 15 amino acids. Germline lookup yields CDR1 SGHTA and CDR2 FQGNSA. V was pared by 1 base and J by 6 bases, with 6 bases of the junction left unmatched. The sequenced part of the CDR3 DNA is TGTGCCAGCAGCTTAGGCGCGGGGGGCTCGGATACG. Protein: CASSLGAGGSDT. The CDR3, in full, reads CASSLGAGGSDTQYF.

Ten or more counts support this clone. The sequenced CDR3 bases are TGTGCCAGCGCCCTAGCGGGAGTCGGCGAG. Its translation is CASALAGVGE. The full-length CDR3 reads as CASALAGVGEQYF. The chain links TRBV2 to TRBJ2-7; 10 bases fit TRBD2. The observed sequence ends 3 residues before the CDR3 terminus, with the missing tail filled in from the germline J gene. The CDR3 runs 13 residues. Germline V gives CDR1 SNHLY, CDR2 FYNNEI. Losses at the gene ends were 8 bases for V and 6 bases for J; bases not matched to a gene: 7.

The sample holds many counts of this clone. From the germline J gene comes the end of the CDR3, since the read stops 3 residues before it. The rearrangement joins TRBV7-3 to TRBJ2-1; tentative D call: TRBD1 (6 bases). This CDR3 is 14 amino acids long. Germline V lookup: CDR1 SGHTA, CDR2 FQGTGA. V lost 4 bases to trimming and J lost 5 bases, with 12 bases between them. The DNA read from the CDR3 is TGTGCCAGCAGCTCAGGACAGCCCCACAATGAG. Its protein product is CASSSGQPHNE. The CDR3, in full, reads CASSSGQPHNEQFF.

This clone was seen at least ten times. The CDR3 bases that were read are TGTGCCAGCAGTCTTGGGGGACTTCTGGGCAATGAG. Translated: CASSLGGLLGNE. The full CDR3 is CASSLGGLLGNEQFF. The V and J genes are TRBV11-2 and TRBJ2-1, with D possibly matching TRBD2 (6 bases). With the read ending 3 residues before the CDR3 end, the germline J gene is used to fill in that end. V shed 6 bases and J shed 6 bases, with 18 bases lying between them. The CDR3 spans 15 residues. The germline V gene encodes CDR1 SGHAT and CDR2 FQNNGV.

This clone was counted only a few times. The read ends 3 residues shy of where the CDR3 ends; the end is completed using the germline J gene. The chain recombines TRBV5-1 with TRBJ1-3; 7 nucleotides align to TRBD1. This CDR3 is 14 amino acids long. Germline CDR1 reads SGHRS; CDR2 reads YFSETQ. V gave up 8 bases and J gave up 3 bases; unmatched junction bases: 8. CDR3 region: CASTRGGSGNTIYF. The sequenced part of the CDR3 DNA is TGCGCCAGTACTAGAGGGGGCAGTGGAAACACC.

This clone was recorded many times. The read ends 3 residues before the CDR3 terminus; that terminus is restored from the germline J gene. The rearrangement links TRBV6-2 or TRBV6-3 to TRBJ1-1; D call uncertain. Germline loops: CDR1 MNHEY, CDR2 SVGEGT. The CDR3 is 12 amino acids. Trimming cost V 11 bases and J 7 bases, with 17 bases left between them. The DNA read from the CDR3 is TGTGCCGGTATTCAGAGGTTCCGTGAA. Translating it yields CAGIQRFRE. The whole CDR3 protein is CAGIQRFREAFF.

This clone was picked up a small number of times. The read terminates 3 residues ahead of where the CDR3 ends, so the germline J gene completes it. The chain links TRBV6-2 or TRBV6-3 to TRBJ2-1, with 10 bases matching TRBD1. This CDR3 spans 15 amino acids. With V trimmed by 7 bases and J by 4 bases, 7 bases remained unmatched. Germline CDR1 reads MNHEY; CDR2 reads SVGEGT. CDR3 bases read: TGTGCCAGCACCCTGGGGGACAGGGGATACAATGAG. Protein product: CASTLGDRGYNE. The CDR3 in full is CASTLGDRGYNEQFF.

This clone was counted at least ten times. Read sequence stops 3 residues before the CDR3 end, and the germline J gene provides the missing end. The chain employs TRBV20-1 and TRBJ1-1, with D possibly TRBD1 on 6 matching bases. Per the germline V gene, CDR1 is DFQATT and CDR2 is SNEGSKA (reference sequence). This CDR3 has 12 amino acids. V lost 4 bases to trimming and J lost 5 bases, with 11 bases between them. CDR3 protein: CSATRQDTEAFF. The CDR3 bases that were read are TGCAGTGCTACTAGACAGGATACTGAA.

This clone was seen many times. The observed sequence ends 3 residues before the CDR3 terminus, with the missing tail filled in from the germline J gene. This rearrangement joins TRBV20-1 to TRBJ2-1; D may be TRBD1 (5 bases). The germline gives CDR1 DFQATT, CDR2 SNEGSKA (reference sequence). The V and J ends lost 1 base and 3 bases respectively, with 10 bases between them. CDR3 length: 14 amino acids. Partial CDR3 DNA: TGCAGTGCTAGAGTCTCAGGGATCTACAATGAG. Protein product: CSARVSGIYNE. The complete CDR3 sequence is CSARVSGIYNEQFF.

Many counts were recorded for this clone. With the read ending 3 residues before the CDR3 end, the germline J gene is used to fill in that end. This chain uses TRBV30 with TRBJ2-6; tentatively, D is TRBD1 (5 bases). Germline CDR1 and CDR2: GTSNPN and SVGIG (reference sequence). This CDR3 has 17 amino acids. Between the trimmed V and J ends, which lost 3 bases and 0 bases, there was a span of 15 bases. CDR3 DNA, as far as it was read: TGTGCCTGGAGAAGAGACAGAGCCAGCTCTGGGGCCAACGTC. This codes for CAWRRDRASSGANV. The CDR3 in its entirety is CAWRRDRASSGANVLTF.